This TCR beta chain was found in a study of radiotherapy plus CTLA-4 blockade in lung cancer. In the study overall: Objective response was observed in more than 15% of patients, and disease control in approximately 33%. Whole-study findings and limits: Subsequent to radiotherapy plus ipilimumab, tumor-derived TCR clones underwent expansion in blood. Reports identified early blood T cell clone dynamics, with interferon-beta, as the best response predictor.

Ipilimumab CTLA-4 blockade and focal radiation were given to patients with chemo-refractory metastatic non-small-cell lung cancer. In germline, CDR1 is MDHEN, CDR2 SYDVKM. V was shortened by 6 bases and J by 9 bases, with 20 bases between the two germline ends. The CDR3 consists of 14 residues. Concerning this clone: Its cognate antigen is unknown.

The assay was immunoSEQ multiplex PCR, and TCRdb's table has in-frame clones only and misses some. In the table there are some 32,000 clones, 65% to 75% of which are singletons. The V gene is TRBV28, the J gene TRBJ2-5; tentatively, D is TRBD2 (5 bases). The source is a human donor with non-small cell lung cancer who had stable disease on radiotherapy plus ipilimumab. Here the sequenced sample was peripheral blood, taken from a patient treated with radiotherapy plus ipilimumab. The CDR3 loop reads CASSKGGSKDSQYF. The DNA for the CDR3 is TGTGCCAGCAGCAAAGGAGGATCCAAGGATTCCCAGTACTTC.